This T cell receptor (beta chain) was found in a study of Graves' ophthalmopathy and Graves' hyperthyroidism (dated by TCRdb to 2016 to 2019). Regarding the research as a whole: Peripheral blood was collected at initial diagnosis, before any treatment. Once sampling was done, hyperthyroidism patients were given methimazole at a starting dose of 30 mg daily, while ophthalmopathy patients were given high-dose intravenous methylprednisolone. The 75 to 100 discovery patients were randomly split 7:3 into training and test sets. For independent validation, a separate cohort was made up of some 18 hyperthyroidism patients plus 17 patients who later progressed from hyperthyroidism to ophthalmopathy. In total, around 130 blood samples were TCR-sequenced: 40 to 45 ophthalmopathy, about 75 hyperthyroidism and roughly 17 hyperthyroidism-to-ophthalmopathy patients. In a handful of hyperthyroidism patients, the T-cell repertoire of thyroid tissue was compared with the T-cell repertoire of blood. To explore V-J signatures that separate ophthalmopathy from hyperthyroidism, a discovery set of more than 95 patients was enrolled, consisting of about 43 with ophthalmopathy and under 65 with stable hyperthyroidism. To tell Graves' ophthalmopathy apart from Graves' hyperthyroidism, and to predict which patients would progress to ophthalmopathy, the study relied on TCR beta repertoire signatures.

For repertoire sequencing, TCR beta CDR3 regions were amplified from RNA transcripts. HTBI primers and the Qiagen OneStep RT-PCR kit were used in a first-round RT-PCR, which was followed by a second-round multiplex PCR, size selection and purification. Libraries were sequenced paired-end with 100 bp reads on an Illumina HiSeq2000. The paper's processing steps were these. Reads were processed with SOAPnuke, discarding reads with adapters, uncalled bases, mean Phred below 15, or no exact constant-primer or identifier match. COPE v1.2.5 was used to merge high-quality paired reads. Each unique nucleotide sequence was treated as a clonotype, and MiTCR v1.1 was used to align the clonotypes to the IMGT TRB V, D and J references. Only V-J combinations with frequency above 0.0001 were analysed, covering approximately 99% of repertoires. For each V-J combination, a TCR clonal expansion and chaos score was defined as the ratio of F50 clonal expansion to chaos observed in the TCRdist matrix. Welch's t-statistics and random forest were used to reduce features to 13 V-J combinations, which were fed into a naive Bayes classifier. The similarity between thyroid and blood repertoires was quantified using the Morisita-Horn index. TCRdb trimmed public reads at Q25 via fastp, called clones via MiXCR and kept in-frame beta chains. Every distinct CDR3 protein forms one entry, paired with its most common genes and DNA. What appears here as the V and J calls and clone size reflects TCRdb's work, not the paper's. In this sample the table shows hundreds of thousands of distinct CDR3 sequences, 22% of which occur a single time. The top ten clones comprise around 6.9% of the sample.

The CDR3 runs 17 residues from the cysteine to the phenylalanine. Left in the record is the CDR3 DNA by itself, 51 bases read in frame from the first base. Relative to germline, V is missing 2 bases and J is missing 4 bases, with 13 bases of the junction outside any gene match. Sequences MNHEY (CDR1) and SVGEGT (CDR2) are obtained from the germline V gene. The study at large found these results: In cross-validation, the 13-signature model distinguished ophthalmopathy from stable hyperthyroidism with approximately 85% sensitivity and about 81% specificity, and in the test set the corresponding values were roughly 80% and 76%. Among expanded thyroid clonotypes with frequency above 0.001, most also showed up in blood, which suggests that blood repertoires may reflect the thyroid immune response. In validation, the model predicted ophthalmopathy progression with more than 55% sensitivity and 72.22% specificity; some twelve predicted patients were CT-confirmed with GO in a median of around 6.5 months. Sample size was not statistically predetermined, and group allocation was not concealed from the investigators.

Hyperthyroidism was considered stable if no progression to ophthalmopathy occurred within 18 months of follow-up. Hyperthyroidism patients were newly diagnosed, with disease duration under 2 months, and aged 18 to 65 years. Patients with other autoimmune diseases, uncontrolled infections, pregnancy or lactation were excluded. Clinical symptoms, serum thyroxine, TRAb, thyroid ultrasound and orbital computed tomography were used for diagnosis. PBMCs were isolated from more than 8 ml of fresh peripheral blood by Ficoll-Paque density gradient centrifugation. Total RNA was extracted with Trizol reagent and quality-checked on an Agilent 2100 Bioanalyzer. The table lists this clonotype with a few counts. The target of this receptor is not known. Base qualities are missing; no much larger clone stands one base away.

Rearrangement joined TRBV6-2 or TRBV6-3 to TRBJ2-7, with TRBD1 identical over 8 junction bases. The sequencing input was peripheral blood. This TCR was sampled from a young woman with stable Graves' hyperthyroidism. Some clones in this sample may be carry-over from other donors' samples. Donor details come from another sample of the same person, matched by shared clones. The CDR3 in this case is CASSYATTGVDQYEQYF. At the DNA level, the sequence is TGTGCCAGCAGTTACGCGACGACAGGGGTCGACCAATACGAGCAGTACTTC.